One sample yielded the 17 T cell receptor beta chains listed below, sequenced in a study of OX40 agonist ivuxolimab in advanced cancers. Assay used: immunoSEQ multiplex PCR; TCRdb lists only in-frame clones, some missing. The repertoire consists of fewer than 95,000 clones, with 70% to 85% occurring once and the leading ten covering 0.4% to 0.5%. The source material was CD4+ or CD8+ T cells sorted from blood, sampled in a trial of the OX40 agonist ivuxolimab. The receptors derive from an adult with an advanced solid tumor such as melanoma, head and neck, liver or kidney cancer.

The V gene is TRBV19, the J gene TRBJ1-1; D possibly corresponds to TRBD1 (6 bases). The CDR3 runs to 14 residues. Deletions cut 7 bases from V and 1 base from J, with 13 bases between. Germline CDR1 reads LNHDA; CDR2 reads SQIVND (reference sequence). In DNA form, the CDR3 reads TGTGCCAGTAAATCTAACAGGGCGAACACTGAAGCTTTCTTT. Translated: CASKSNRANTEAFF.

The chain carries TRBV25-1 and TRBJ1-2; D perhaps matches TRBD1 (6 bases). V lost 7 bases and J lost 8, with 17 bases in between. The CDR3 contains 13 residues. CDR1 is MGHDK and CDR2 is SYGVNS in the germline V gene. Here the CDR3 reads CASKEEGGGGYTF. The CDR3 nucleotides are TGTGCCAGCAAGGAGGAGGGAGGGGGAGGCTACACCTTC.

This rearrangement joins TRBV5-8 to TRBJ1-5; possible D gene TRBD1, 5 bases. Germline CDR1 is SGHTS and CDR2 is YDEGEE. The CDR3 is 13 residues long. V dropped 0 bases and J dropped 5 bases, with 6 bases sitting between them. CDR3 nucleotides: TGTGCCAGCAGCTTGGAACAGGATCAGCCCCAGCATTTT. Residues: CASSLEQDQPQHF.

This chain connects TRBV7-8 to TRBJ1-2; D uncertain. Between the trimmed V and J ends, which lost 5 bases and 6 bases, there was a span of 10 bases. Germline lookup yields CDR1 SGHVS and CDR2 FQNEAQ. The CDR3 runs 12 residues. The CDR3 sequence: CASSLREDGYTF. CDR3 nucleotide sequence: TGTGCCAGCAGCCTGAGGGAAGATGGCTACACCTTC. Using reference TRBV7-8 and TRBJ1-2 for the parts outside the CDR3, the full variable domain is GAGVSQSPRYKVAKRGQDVALRCDPISGHVSLFWYQQALGQGPEFLTYFQNEAQLDKSGLPSDRFFAERPEGSVSTLKIQRTQQEDSAVYLCASSLREDGYTFGSGTRLTVV.

J is TRBJ2-1 and V is TRBV2, with no clear D. The germline V gene has CDR1 SNHLY and CDR2 FYNNEI. The CDR3 covers 12 residues. The V end lost 4 bases, the J end lost 10 bases, and 11 bases lay between the germline ends. CDR3 bases: TGTGCCAGCAGTGTAACGGACCTCGAGCAGTTCTTC. This encodes CASSVTDLEQFF.

The chain combines TRBV7-8 with TRBJ1-1; tentatively, D is TRBD1 (5 bases). There are 11 residues in the CDR3. Germline-derived CDR1 and CDR2 are SGHVS and FQNEAQ. Trimming cost V 5 bases and J 11 bases, with 12 bases left between them. The CDR3 DNA follows: TGTGCCAGCAGCGGGGGACCGAGGGCTTTCTTT. It translates to CASSGGPRAFF.

The rearrangement links TRBV2 to TRBJ2-5; 11 bases align to TRBD2. Germline V CDR1 and CDR2: SNHLY, FYNNEI. The CDR3 extends over 14 amino acids. V lost 6 bases, J lost 7 bases, and 7 bases stayed unmatched. In nucleotides, the CDR3 is TGTGCCAGCAGGGACGGGACTAGCGGTGTGACCCAGTACTTC. It codes for CASRDGTSGVTQYF.

This clone showed up just once. V usage is TRBV6-1 and J usage is TRBJ2-3; no definite D call. V gave up 5 bases and J gave up 4 bases, with 10 bases separating them. Germline lookup yields CDR1 MNHNS and CDR2 SASEGT. This CDR3 comprises 13 residues. CDR3: CASSRVFADTQYF. The CDR3 nucleotides are TGTGCCAGCAGTAGGGTATTTGCAGATACGCAGTATTTT.

This rearrangement joins TRBV5-1 to TRBJ2-7, with D perhaps given as TRBD1 or TRBD2 (7 bases each). The CDR3 totals 14 residues. Germline loops: CDR1 SGHRS, CDR2 YFSETQ. V lost 5 bases to trimming and J lost 2 bases, with 14 bases between them. The CDR3 region is CASRGGTATYEQYF. The CDR3 nucleotides are TGCGCCAGCAGGGGAGGGACAGCGACCTACGAGCAGTACTTC.

This rearrangement joins TRBV5-1 to TRBJ2-5; D remains ambiguous. Germline V CDR1 and CDR2: SGHRS, YFSETQ. CDR3 size: 15 residues. Trimming pared 4 bases from V and 4 bases from J, leaving 17 bases between. The CDR3 region has the DNA TGCGCCAGCAGCACGAGCAGTCTTGTAGGAGAGACCCAGTACTTC. Translation gives CASSTSSLVGETQYF.

The rearrangement links TRBV2 to TRBJ2-1, with 7 positions matching TRBD2. Germline V gene lookup returns CDR1 SNHLY and CDR2 FYNNEI. The ends lost 4 bases at V and 9 bases at J; junction bases unmatched: 9. This CDR3 has 14 amino acids. CDR3 amino acids: CASSVREGVSEQFF. For the CDR3, the DNA is TGTGCCAGCAGTGTAAGGGAGGGCGTTTCTGAGCAGTTCTTC.

This clone occurred once. CDR3 nucleotides: TGTGCCAGCAGGCCGGTCAGCCGGGAACCCAATGAGCAGTTCTTC. Translation: CASRPVSREPNEQFF. V gene TRBV7-9 combines with J gene TRBJ2-1; TRBD2 is a possible D gene (5 bases). This CDR3 comprises 15 residues. V lost 6 bases and J lost 6, with 18 bases in between. Germline values: CDR1 SEHNR, CDR2 FQNEAQ (reference sequence).

A single count supports this clone. The rearrangement joins TRBV9 to TRBJ1-2; TRBD1 is a possible D gene (6 bases). Germline V gene sequence: CDR1 SGDLS, CDR2 YYNGEE. Trimming removed 0 bases at V and 7 bases at J, with 10 bases between. The CDR3 contains 13 residues. The chain's CDR3 is CASSVGGAVGYTF. CDR3 bases: TGTGCCAGCAGCGTAGGGGGGGCCGTTGGCTACACCTTC.

CDR3 sequence: CAWSGTVTIEQYF. The CDR3, as DNA: TGTGCCTGGAGTGGGACGGTCACGATCGAGCAGTACTTC. This sequence joins TRBV30 and TRBJ2-7; D is undetermined. CDR1 GTSNPN and CDR2 SVGIG come from the germline V gene (reference sequence). The CDR3 sequence is 13 residues long. V gave up 1 base and J gave up 6 bases, with 13 bases separating them.

This clone has just a few counts. This chain connects TRBV27 to TRBJ2-5, with no clear D. The ends were cut back, 3 bases at V and 2 bases at J, with 7 bases in the middle. CDR1 is MNHEY and CDR2 is SMNVEV in the germline V gene (reference sequence). This CDR3 has 13 amino acids. CDR3 loop: CASSFYDQETQYF. The CDR3 region has the DNA TGTGCCAGCAGTTTTTACGATCAAGAGACCCAGTACTTC.

The genes are TRBV5-1 and TRBJ1-2; D is perhaps TRBD1 (6 bases). Trimming shortened V by 0 bases and J by 3 bases, and 9 bases separated the two germline ends. The germline CDR1 and CDR2 sequences are SGHRS and YFSETQ. The CDR3 contains 14 residues. The CDR3: CASSLDRAYYGYTF. The DNA of the CDR3 is TGCGCCAGCAGCTTGGACAGGGCGTACTATGGCTACACCTTC.

As to this clone: At one end the junction does not follow the germline gene, possibly because of a read error. The V and J genes are TRBV30 and TRBJ2-2; D is uncertain. The CDR3 has 14 amino acids. Per the germline V gene, CDR1 is GTSNPN and CDR2 is SVGIG (reference sequence). The CDR3 DNA reads TGTGCCTGGAGTGTATTCCGGAACCCCGGGGAGCTGTTTTTT. This translates into CAWSVFRNPGELFF.